This TCR beta chain was documented in a study of blood T cell repertoires in COVID-19. Study as a whole: Italy, Spain and the United States were the sources of the convalescent and acute COVID-19 samples. PBMCs, B-cell-depleted T cells, or T cells were the source of the cDNA or gDNA that made up the material.

The repertoire was sequenced with immunoSEQ multiplex PCR; TCRdb's copy has only in-frame clones and lacks some. The sample records approximately 310,000 clones, 85% being singletons. The CDR3 is 13 residues long. CDR1 SQVTM and CDR2 ANQGSEA come from the germline V gene. V was trimmed by 0 bases and J by 11 bases, leaving 14 bases between them. This TCR derives from a woman younger than 45 who had been exposed to COVID-19. Sequencing was performed on PBMCs or T cells enriched from blood (not recorded which). The chain employs TRBV29-1 and TRBJ2-1; the D gene is possibly TRBD2 (5 bases). The CDR3 nucleotides are TGCAGCGTTGAAGAACGCCGCGGGCGAAAGCAGTTCTTC. Translation: CSVEERRGRKQFF.